This T cell receptor beta chain was obtained from a study of control samples from healthy donors and cancer patients (dated by TCRdb to between 2020 and 2021). Library prep was done by the immunoSEQ multiplex PCR assay. The clones in this table, taken by TCRdb from immuneACCESS, are in-frame only. Not every clone is retained; where verified, under half of the shortfall comes from an unresolved V gene, and the cause of the rest is unknown. Here the sample has several thousand clones; about 72% occur a single time. The ten top clones hold around 9.5% of the sample. As concerns this clone: Its target antigen remains unknown. No base quality information exists; no much larger clone differs at one position.

The clonotype was recovered from a female donor with melanoma. Sequenced material: formalin-fixed, paraffin-embedded tissue.

The sequenced DNA is TGTGCCAGCAGTCCCGGGACAGGGGCAAATCAGCCCCAGCATTTT. This sequence encodes CASSPGTGANQPQHF. This chain is built from TRBV7-8 and TRBJ1-5, with 10 central nucleotides matching TRBD1. Its CDR3 holds 15 amino acids, cysteine through phenylalanine. Just the 45-base CDR3 DNA is kept, in frame starting at base 1. V and J are trimmed by 6 bases and 4 bases, and the gene matches miss 6 bases of the junction. The germline V gene supplies CDR1 SGHVS and CDR2 FQNEAQ.